The source of this T cell receptor (beta chain) is a study of OX40 agonist ivuxolimab in advanced cancers. About the research overall: The dose of intravenous ivuxolimab that patients received every 2 weeks ranged from 0.01 to 10 mg/kg. Every patient in dose escalation had hepatocellular carcinoma, melanoma, renal cell or head and neck cancer.

The investigators sampled blood at baseline, at cycle 4 day 1, and at cycle 7 day 1. V was clipped by 0 bases and J by 13 bases, with 6 bases between them. Germline V CDR1 and CDR2: MGHRA, YSYEKL. The CDR3 sequence is 11 residues long. TCRdb keeps only in-frame clones here, not all; method: immunoSEQ multiplex PCR. The data hold 60,000 or so clones, with roughly 86% observed a single time. The chain couples TRBV4-1 to TRBJ2-2; D remains ambiguous. This material consisted of CD4+ or CD8+ T cells sorted from blood, taken in a trial of the OX40 agonist ivuxolimab. The TCR was taken from an adult with an advanced solid tumor such as melanoma, head and neck, liver or kidney cancer. The CDR3 DNA is TGCGCCAGCAGCCAAGATGGGTGGCTGTTTTTT. Translating gives CASSQDGWLFF.